This entry features one TCR beta chain sequence. CDR1 SGHNT and CDR2 YYREEE come from the germline V gene (reference sequence). V dropped 1 base and J dropped 3 bases, with 13 bases sitting between them. This CDR3 has 15 residues. This entry belongs to a study of blood T cell repertoires in COVID-19. Study background: Some COVID-19 samples were acute and others convalescent; all came from the United States, Italy and Spain. In each case, the material was cDNA or gDNA derived from T cells, B-cell-depleted T cells, or PBMCs.

In the original processing: Counts of nucleated cells, estimated from reference gene primer amplification, were obtained. Assay: immunoSEQ multiplex PCR; the TCRdb copy retains only in-frame clones and omits some. V and J calls plus clone size are reproduced from that table; the DNA served to infer D and trimming. The sample holds around 260,000 clones, around 86% seen once. This TCR was sampled from a woman aged 40 to 50 who had recovered from COVID-19. Sequencing was performed on peripheral blood. This chain joins TRBV5-4 and TRBJ1-2; D is ambiguous. The DNA of the CDR3 is TGTGCCAGCAGCTTGACCGTACGGGGTGACTATGGCTACACCTTC. Translation: CASSLTVRGDYGYTF.